The rows below give T cell receptor beta chains drawn from one sample of a study of OX40 agonist ivuxolimab in advanced cancers. Profiling relied on immunoSEQ multiplex PCR, and the TCRdb table lists in-frame clones only, not all of them. The sample holds about 48,000 clones, around 90% seen once. The sequences come from CD4+ or CD8+ T cells sorted from blood, collected in a trial of the OX40 agonist ivuxolimab. Receptors were obtained from an adult with an advanced solid tumor such as melanoma, head and neck, liver or kidney cancer. Each CDR3 is given with its conserved first and last residue. A D gene is named only where the DNA matches it firmly. Clone size is shown for a subset of rows, as once, few, many or a class of expanded clone.

v_gene	d_gene	abundance	len	j_gene	CDR3aa	CDR3nt
TRBV4-1	NA	NA	15	TRBJ1-5	CASSQGADRNQPQHF	TGCGCCAGCAGCCAAGGGGCGGACAGAAATCAGCCCCAGCATTTT
TRBV27	NA	NA	14	TRBJ1-1	CASSYGDLGTEAFF	TGTGCCAGCAGTTATGGGGACTTGGGGACTGAAGCTTTCTTT
TRBV4-1	NA	few	14	TRBJ2-7	CASSPDPSSYEQYF	TGCGCCAGCAGCCCTGACCCGAGCTCCTACGAGCAGTACTTC
TRBV10-3	TRBD1	NA	17	TRBJ1-2	CAISDPGTGGSDHGYTF	TGTGCCATCAGTGACCCCGGGACAGGGGGCTCGGATCATGGCTACACCTTC
TRBV29-1	NA	NA	12	TRBJ2-4	CSVVGGAGIQYF	TGCAGCGTTGTCGGGGGCGCGGGCATTCAGTACTTC
TRBV6-5	NA	NA	15	TRBJ1-1	CASSYSRGMNTEAFF	TGTGCCAGCAGTTACTCGAGGGGGATGAACACTGAAGCTTTCTTT
TRBV15	TRBD2	NA	14	TRBJ2-5	CATREVAGDWTQYF	TGTGCCACCAGGGAGGTAGCGGGTGATTGGACCCAGTACTTC
TRBV7-9	NA	NA	13	TRBJ2-1	CASRPDTYNVQFF	TGTGCCAGCAGACCAGACACTTACAATGTGCAGTTCTTC
TRBV11-2	NA	NA	15	TRBJ1-5	CASSLDGFSNQPQHF	TGTGCCAGCAGCTTAGACGGATTTAGCAATCAGCCCCAGCATTTT
TRBV4-3	NA	NA	14	TRBJ1-2	CASSQEKANYGYTF	TGCGCCAGCAGCCAAGAGAAAGCGAACTATGGCTACACCTTC
TRBV15	TRBD1	NA	14	TRBJ2-2	CATSKQGAPGELFF	TGTGCCACCAGCAAGCAGGGGGCCCCCGGGGAGCTGTTTTTT
TRBV5-1	TRBD2	NA	14	TRBJ2-7	CASSLVERGVEQYF	TGCGCCAGCAGCTTGGTCGAGCGGGGGGTCGAGCAGTACTTC
TRBV5-8	NA	NA	19	TRBJ1-6	CASSPQWGEELINNSPLHF	TGTGCCAGCAGCCCACAGTGGGGAGAAGAATTGATAAATAATTCACCCCTCCACTTT
TRBV6-5	NA	NA	14	TRBJ2-7	CASSYGLQPYEQYF	TGTGCCAGCAGTTACGGACTACAACCCTACGAGCAGTACTTC
TRBV7-8	NA	NA	19	TRBJ2-6	CASSLPRTDPVSGANVLTF	TGTGCCAGCAGCTTACCTCGGACGGACCCCGTCTCTGGGGCCAACGTCCTGACTTTC
TRBV14	NA	NA	15	TRBJ2-1	CASSQYDSRYNEQFF	TGTGCCAGCAGCCAGTATGACAGCCGATACAATGAGCAGTTCTTC
TRBV5-6	NA	NA	13	TRBJ2-1	CASSFAWGEEQFF	TGTGCCAGCAGCTTTGCTTGGGGGGAAGAGCAGTTCTTC
TRBV7-4	TRBD1	NA	16	TRBJ1-5	CASSLRQGNSNQPQHF	TGTGCCAGCAGCTTAAGACAGGGGAATAGCAATCAGCCCCAGCATTTT
TRBV7-9	NA	NA	14	TRBJ1-1	CASRPGVGNTEAFF	TGTGCCAGCAGACCAGGGGTGGGGAACACTGAAGCTTTCTTT
TRBV29-1	NA	NA	13	TRBJ2-7	CSVEVSVGVEQYF	TGCAGCGTTGAAGTGTCGGTAGGGGTCGAGCAGTACTTC
TRBV14	NA	NA	16	TRBJ1-1	CASSHNLGLLRTEAFF	TGTGCCAGCAGCCATAATCTAGGATTGTTGAGGACTGAAGCTTTCTTT
TRBV9	TRBD2	few	16	TRBJ2-5	CASSVELAGDEETQYF	TGTGCCAGCAGCGTAGAACTAGCGGGGGACGAAGAGACCCAGTACTTC
TRBV25-1	NA	NA	10	TRBJ2-1	CASGGNEQFF	TGTGCCAGCGGGGGCAATGAGCAGTTCTTC
TRBV28	NA	NA	16	TRBJ1-2	CASSFFRSGKNDGYTF	TGTGCCAGCAGTTTTTTTAGATCTGGGAAAAACGATGGCTACACCTTC
TRBV27	NA	NA	13	TRBJ2-5	CASSLWGGETQYF	TGTGCCAGCAGTTTATGGGGAGGAGAGACCCAGTACTTC
TRBV29-1	NA	NA	16	TRBJ2-1	CSVEEWGQGTYNEQFF	TGCAGCGTTGAAGAGTGGGGGCAGGGGACCTACAATGAGCAGTTCTTC